This TCR beta chain was identified during a study of cytomegalovirus exposure and HLA in healthy donors. Study-level results: Several of the most significant clusters were apparently associated with common viral pathogens in a later analysis.

As regards this clone: No antigen is known for it.

With 60 Vbeta and 13 Jbeta primers, the PCR was carried out. Sequenced by immunoSEQ multiplex PCR; TCRdb stores in-frame clones only, minus some. The specimen's table records over 90,000 clones. The sample taken for sequencing was PBMCs. This receptor was identified in a man aged 35 to 55 in good health and CMV-seronegative.

The CDR3 reads CASSLEVSGGSSPLHF. The CDR3 nucleotides read TGTGCCAGCAGCTTAGAAGTCTCGGGGGGCAGTTCACCCCTCCACTTT. The V call is TRBV7-9, the J call TRBJ1-6; weak D call: TRBD1 (6 bases). Germline CDR1 and CDR2: SEHNR and FQNEAQ (reference sequence). The length of the CDR3 is 16 residues. Trimming took 1 base from V and 9 from J, leaving 16 bases between them.